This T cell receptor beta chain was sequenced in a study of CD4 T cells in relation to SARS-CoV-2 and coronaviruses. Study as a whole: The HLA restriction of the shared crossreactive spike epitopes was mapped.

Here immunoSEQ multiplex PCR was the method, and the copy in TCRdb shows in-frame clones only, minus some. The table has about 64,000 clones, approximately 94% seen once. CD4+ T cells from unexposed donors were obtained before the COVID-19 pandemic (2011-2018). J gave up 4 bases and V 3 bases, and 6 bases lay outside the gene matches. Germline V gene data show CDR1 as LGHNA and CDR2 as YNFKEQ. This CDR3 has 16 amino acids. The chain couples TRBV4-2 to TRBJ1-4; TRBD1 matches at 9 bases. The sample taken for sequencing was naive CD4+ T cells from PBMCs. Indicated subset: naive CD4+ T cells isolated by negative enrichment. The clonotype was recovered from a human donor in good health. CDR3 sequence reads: CASSQGQGIYNEKLFF. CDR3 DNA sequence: TGTGCCAGCAGCCAGGGACAGGGAATCTATAATGAAAAACTGTTTTTT.